This TCR beta chain appears in the sequencing data of a study of shared clonotypes between healthy human individuals. Broader study findings: Clonotypes shared by all four donors outscored non-shared clonotypes in generation probability. Depth was large, yet rarefaction showed that sorted-subset sequencing was incomplete.

In the study's own analysis: With immunoSEQ giving junction-only sequences and no quality scores, filtering differed. Profiling relied on immunoSEQ multiplex PCR, and the TCRdb table lists in-frame clones only, not all of them. V, J and clone size reflect that table, while D and trimming were determined from the DNA. The sample yields about 2.3 million clones, more than 80% seen once. From germline, CDR1 is SGHTA and CDR2 FQGNSA. This CDR3 is built from 14 residues. Trimming at V came to 4 bases and at J to 4 bases, leaving 3 bases not matched to a gene. With respect to this clone: The antigen remains undetermined. This specimen includes other DNA sequences encoding the same CDR3.

The V and J genes are TRBV7-2 and TRBJ1-5, with 8 bases matching TRBD1. The source material was naive CD4+ T cells from PBMCs. Subset denoted: CD45RA+ positively selected. This TCR was recovered from a man aged 18 to 29 in good health. Some clones in this sample may be carry-over from other donors' samples. The CDR3 region is CASSSRTGNQPQHF. CDR3 nucleotide sequence: TGTGCCAGCAGCTCCAGGACAGGGAATCAGCCCCAGCATTTT.